One and the same sample provided the 9 T cell receptor beta chains below, sequenced in a study of T cell responses to AZD1222 COVID-19 vaccine. Assay: immunoSEQ multiplex PCR; the TCRdb copy retains only in-frame clones and omits some. This table holds around 130,000 clones, 80% to 90% found once. Sequencing was performed on peripheral blood, taken on day 0 of AZD1222 vaccination. These receptors all stem from an adult in good health.

The chain links TRBV6-6 to TRBJ2-5; 13 bases align to TRBD2. The CDR3 extends over 15 amino acids. Trimming at V came to 6 bases and at J to 5 bases, leaving 6 bases not matched to a gene. Germline lookup yields CDR1 MNHNY and CDR2 SVGAGI (reference sequence). The CDR3 nucleotides read TGTGCCAGCAGGCCCGGACTAGCGGGAGCGGAGACCCAGTACTTC. Encoded protein: CASRPGLAGAETQYF.

This sequence joins TRBV18 and TRBJ2-3; TRBD2 agrees at 10 bases. The V gene end was trimmed by 3 bases and the J gene end by 4 bases; junction bases not matched to a gene: 4. CDR3 length: 15 amino acids. Germline assignment: CDR1 KGHSH and CDR2 LQKENI. The CDR3 sequence: CASSPRSGRADTQYF. The CDR3 coding sequence is TGTGCCAGCTCACCCAGGAGCGGGAGGGCAGATACGCAGTATTTT.

The chain is built from TRBV6-1 and TRBJ1-5, with D possibly TRBD1 on 5 matching bases. CDR1 MNHNS and CDR2 SASEGT come from the germline V gene. The CDR3 is made up of 16 amino acids. Trimming removed 3 bases at V and 2 bases at J, with 14 bases between. The CDR3 DNA follows: TGTGCCAGCAGTGATCTCGGGGGGGTTGGCAATCAGCCCCAGCATTTT. Translation: CASSDLGGVGNQPQHF.

The chain employs TRBV11-2 and TRBJ2-3, with 8 bases fitting TRBD2. The V gene's germline CDR1 is SGHAT and CDR2 FQNNGV. V was clipped by 5 bases and J by 0 bases; unmatched bases: 10. The CDR3 is made up of 17 amino acids. This CDR3 is CASSPSGGGGSTDTQYF. CDR3 sequence (DNA): TGTGCCAGCAGCCCTTCGGGAGGGGGAGGAAGCACAGATACGCAGTATTTT.

The gene calls are TRBV11-1 and TRBJ2-7, with 10 bases aligning to TRBD2. This CDR3 has 15 amino acids. Germline CDR1 reads SGHAT; CDR2 reads FQDESV (reference sequence). J lost 5 bases, V lost 5 bases, and 9 bases had no gene match. For the CDR3, the DNA is TGTGCCAGCAGCCATCTAGCGGGAGTCGGCAACGAGCAGTACTTC. Its protein is CASSHLAGVGNEQYF.

The chain links TRBV19 to TRBJ1-5, with D possibly TRBD1 on 6 matching bases. The V gene lost 5 bases and the J gene lost 5 bases, with 10 bases spanning the gap. In germline, CDR1 is LNHDA, CDR2 SQIVND (reference sequence). This CDR3 spans 13 amino acids. CDR3 loop: CASSQGIYQPQHF. The CDR3 DNA sequence: TGTGCCAGTAGTCAGGGGATCTATCAGCCCCAGCATTTT.

The V and J genes are TRBV5-4 and TRBJ2-1, with TRBD2 matching 11 bases. V shed 4 bases and J 5 bases; nucleotides not matched to a gene: 5. Germline V CDR1 and CDR2: SGHNT, YYREEE (reference sequence). This CDR3 is 15 amino acids long. CDR3 protein: CASSHEGLADNEQFF. In nucleotides, the CDR3 is TGTGCCAGCAGCCATGAGGGACTAGCGGACAATGAGCAGTTCTTC.

The chain has TRBV7-2 and TRBJ2-7; D gene unclear. Germline CDR1 reads SGHTA; CDR2 reads FQGNSA. The V end lost 5 bases, the J end lost 2 bases, and 13 bases lay between the germline ends. The CDR3 runs 14 residues. The CDR3 loop is CASSPEITPYEQYF. DNA for the CDR3: TGTGCCAGCAGCCCCGAGATAACTCCCTACGAGCAGTACTTC.

The chain couples TRBV7-2 to TRBJ1-1, with TRBD1 matching over 8 bases. The trim removed 5 bases at V and 1 base at J, leaving 6 bases unmatched. CDR1 and CDR2 from the germline V gene are SGHTA and FQGNSA. The CDR3 length is 15 residues. The CDR3 loop is CASSGQGRGNTEAFF. The CDR3 DNA is TGTGCCAGCAGCGGACAGGGTAGAGGGAACACTGAAGCTTTCTTT. Combining the CDR3 with reference TRBV7-2 and TRBJ1-1 gives the whole variable domain GAGVSQSPSNKVTEKGKDVELRCDPISGHTALYWYRQSLGQGLEFLIYFQGNSAPDKSGLPSDRFSAERTGGSVSTLTIQRTQQEDSAVYLCASSGQGRGNTEAFFGQGTRLTVV.